These 5 T cell receptor beta chains originate from one sample sequenced in a study of blood T cell repertoires in COVID-19. Here immunoSEQ multiplex PCR was the method, and the copy in TCRdb shows in-frame clones only, minus some. The data show over 130,000 clones, over 70% seen once. The source material was peripheral blood. Source of these receptors: a man aged 60-69 years with active or convalescent COVID-19.

The table lists this clone with a count of one. The V call is TRBV5-6, the J call TRBJ2-7; tentatively, D is TRBD2 (5 bases). Trimming took off 4 bases at V and 0 bases at J, with 23 bases between the two ends. Germline CDR1 SGHDT, CDR2 YYEEEE. The CDR3 is made up of 18 amino acids. CDR3 nucleotide sequence: TGTGCCAGCAGCCTCCGGGTGGGTAGCGACACCTTCTCCTACGAGCAGTACTTC. Its translation is CASSLRVGSDTFSYEQYF.

The chain carries TRBV4-3 and TRBJ2-7, with 10 positions matching TRBD2. The CDR3 loop spans 16 amino acids. V was clipped by 0 bases and J by 0 bases; unmatched bases: 2. Germline assignment: CDR1 LGHNA and CDR2 YSLEER. This CDR3 reads CASSQEASGSSYEQYF. CDR3 nucleotides: TGCGCCAGCAGCCAAGAGGCTAGCGGGAGCTCCTACGAGCAGTACTTC.

This clone was detected once. The CDR3 spells CASSLTLSYEQYF. CDR3 coding DNA: TGTGCCAGCAGTTTAACTCTTTCCTACGAGCAGTACTTC. This sequence joins TRBV28 and TRBJ2-7; D is uncertain. V dropped 2 bases and J dropped 1 base, with 6 bases sitting between them. CDR1 and CDR2 from the germline V gene are MDHEN and SYDVKM. This CDR3 is built from 13 residues.

CDR3 amino acids: CASSLGPLNEKLFF. The CDR3 nucleotides read TGTGCCAGCAGTTTAGGCCCGCTTAATGAAAAACTGTTTTTT. V is TRBV28 and J is TRBJ1-4; D gene ambiguous. The germline V gene has CDR1 MDHEN and CDR2 SYDVKM. V was shortened by 2 bases and J by 4 bases, with 8 bases between the two germline ends. The CDR3 covers 14 residues.

The gene calls are TRBV13 and TRBJ1-1; D unresolved. Germline V gene lookup returns CDR1 PRHDT and CDR2 FYEKMQ (reference sequence). V shed 2 bases and J shed 5 bases, with 12 bases lying between them. This CDR3 spans 14 amino acids. This CDR3 is CASSLLRGRTEAFF. For the CDR3, the DNA is TGTGCCAGCAGCTTATTACGGGGAAGGACTGAAGCTTTCTTT.